This TCR beta chain was found in a study of technical replicates of blood from a handful of donors. CDR1 is SGHRS and CDR2 is YFSETQ in the germline V gene. V dropped 1 base and J dropped 5 bases, with 17 bases sitting between them. CDR3 length equals 16 residues. This table comes from immunoSEQ multiplex PCR, and its TCRdb copy is limited to in-frame clones, with some not included. Among about 81,000 clones listed, under 95% were seen once. The specimen sequenced was T cells isolated from PBMCs. The sequence was collected from a human donor in good health. The chain recombines TRBV5-1 with TRBJ2-3; TRBD1 is a possible D gene (5 bases). The CDR3 DNA reads TGCGCCAGCAGCTTGATAGCCAGGGAAACTGAAGATACGCAGTATTTT. Its translation: CASSLIARETEDTQYF.